This is a list of T cell receptor beta chains from one sample in a study of identifying expanded T cells in peripheral blood. Measured with immunoSEQ multiplex PCR; TCRdb has only the in-frame clones, and not every one. The sample comprises approximately 94,000 clones, over 75% of which are singletons, and 5.5% rests with the top ten. Sequences were obtained from blood. These receptors were taken from a person aged 18 to 70 in good health. Each CDR3 is given with its conserved first and last residue. D genes are given only for firm matches. Clone size is shown for a subset of rows, as once, few, many or a class of expanded clone.

v_call: TRBV15
clone_size: .
d_call: .
j_call: TRBJ1-2
cdr3_aa: CATSRGLGDGYGYTF
cdr3_nt: TGTGCCACCAGCAGAGGATTAGGCGACGGCTATGGCTACACCTTC

v_call: TRBV6-5
clone_size: .
d_call: .
j_call: TRBJ1-1
cdr3_aa: CASSYFGQWNTEAFF
cdr3_nt: TGTGCCAGCAGTTACTTCGGACAGTGGAACACTGAAGCTTTCTTT

v_call: TRBV5-1
clone_size: .
d_call: .
j_call: TRBJ2-2
cdr3_aa: CASSLGATGELFF
cdr3_nt: TGCGCCAGCAGCTTGGGGGCGACCGGGGAGCTGTTTTTT

v_call: TRBV15
clone_size: .
d_call: TRBD2
j_call: TRBJ2-3
cdr3_aa: CATSTEPGTSGSDTQYF
cdr3_nt: TGTGCCACCAGCACAGAGCCCGGGACTAGCGGGAGCGATACGCAGTATTTT

v_call: TRBV4-3
clone_size: .
d_call: .
j_call: TRBJ1-2
cdr3_aa: CASSQRGPTANYGYTF
cdr3_nt: TGCGCCAGCAGCCAGAGAGGCCCAACAGCTAACTATGGCTACACCTTC

v_call: TRBV10-3
clone_size: few
d_call: .
j_call: TRBJ2-1
cdr3_aa: CAAKDLYNEQFF
cdr3_nt: TGTGCCGCAAAAGACCTATACAATGAGCAGTTCTTC

v_call: TRBV19
clone_size: once
d_call: .
j_call: TRBJ2-1
cdr3_aa: CASSGGTPSNEQFF
cdr3_nt: TGTGCCAGTAGTGGGGGGACACCTAGCAATGAGCAGTTCTTC

v_call: TRBV19
clone_size: .
d_call: TRBD1
j_call: TRBJ1-6
cdr3_aa: CASSNPGGRGSPLHF
cdr3_nt: TGTGCCAGTAGTAACCCAGGGGGAAGGGGTTCACCCCTCCACTTT

v_call: TRBV6-6
clone_size: .
d_call: .
j_call: TRBJ2-7
cdr3_aa: CASSYGQAPEEQYF
cdr3_nt: TGTGCCAGCAGTTACGGGCAGGCGCCTGAAGAGCAGTACTTC

v_call: TRBV7-9
clone_size: .
d_call: .
j_call: TRBJ1-1
cdr3_aa: CASSLSLGSAEAFF
cdr3_nt: TGTGCCAGCAGCTTATCATTAGGAAGCGCTGAAGCTTTCTTT

v_call: TRBV7-2
clone_size: .
d_call: TRBD1
j_call: TRBJ2-1
cdr3_aa: CASSPGTGYNEQFF
cdr3_nt: TGTGCCAGCAGCCCCGGGACAGGGTACAATGAGCAGTTCTTC

v_call: TRBV6-6
clone_size: once
d_call: TRBD2
j_call: TRBJ2-3
cdr3_aa: CASNSGGAETDTQYF
cdr3_nt: TGTGCCAGCAATAGCGGGGGGGCCGAAACAGATACGCAGTATTTT

v_call: TRBV5-1
clone_size: .
d_call: TRBD2
j_call: TRBJ2-3
cdr3_aa: CASSTPTSGSLLGTDTQYF
cdr3_nt: TGCGCCAGCAGCACCCCGACTAGCGGGAGTTTACTCGGCACAGATACGCAGTATTTT

v_call: TRBV9
clone_size: many
d_call: .
j_call: TRBJ2-1
cdr3_aa: CASSEWGNEQFF
cdr3_nt: TGTGCCAGCAGCGAGTGGGGCAATGAGCAGTTCTTC

v_call: TRBV7-2
clone_size: .
d_call: TRBD1
j_call: TRBJ1-2
cdr3_aa: CASSLAGGNYGYTF
cdr3_nt: TGTGCCAGCAGCTTAGCAGGGGGCAACTATGGCTACACCTTC

v_call: TRBV6-5
clone_size: .
d_call: .
j_call: TRBJ1-1
cdr3_aa: CASGEMNTEAFF
cdr3_nt: TGTGCCAGCGGGGAGATGAACACTGAAGCTTTCTTT

v_call: TRBV4-2
clone_size: .
d_call: TRBD1
j_call: TRBJ2-7
cdr3_aa: CASSRRDRDPGEQYF
cdr3_nt: TGTGCCAGCAGCCGACGGGACAGGGATCCCGGCGAGCAGTACTTC

v_call: TRBV5-5
clone_size: .
d_call: .
j_call: TRBJ1-4
cdr3_aa: CASTSGATNEKLFF
cdr3_nt: TGTGCCAGCACGTCAGGCGCAACTAATGAAAAACTGTTTTTT

v_call: TRBV5-1
clone_size: .
d_call: .
j_call: TRBJ1-2
cdr3_aa: CASSLGGTLNYGYTF
cdr3_nt: TGCGCCAGCAGCTTGGGCGGTACCCTTAACTATGGCTACACCTTC

v_call: TRBV27
clone_size: .
d_call: TRBD1
j_call: TRBJ2-3
cdr3_aa: CASSITGDWGDTQYF
cdr3_nt: TGTGCCAGCAGTATTACAGGGGATTGGGGAGATACGCAGTATTTT

v_call: TRBV2
clone_size: .
d_call: .
j_call: TRBJ2-5
cdr3_aa: CATMGLVGTQYF
cdr3_nt: TGTGCCACCATGGGGCTAGTAGGGACCCAGTACTTC

v_call: TRBV10-3
clone_size: .
d_call: .
j_call: TRBJ1-3
cdr3_aa: CAISLGGNTIYF
cdr3_nt: TGTGCCATCAGTTTGGGGGGAAACACCATATATTTT

v_call: TRBV5-6
clone_size: .
d_call: .
j_call: TRBJ1-2
cdr3_aa: CASSLALREANYGYTF
cdr3_nt: TGTGCCAGCAGCTTGGCGCTCCGGGAAGCTAACTATGGCTACACCTTC

v_call: TRBV4-1
clone_size: few
d_call: TRBD1
j_call: TRBJ1-4
cdr3_aa: CASSRHTGEGEKLFF
cdr3_nt: TGCGCCAGCAGCCGGCACACAGGGGAAGGTGAAAAACTGTTTTTT

v_call: TRBV10-3
clone_size: .
d_call: .
j_call: TRBJ2-2
cdr3_aa: CAISVRGPTGELFF
cdr3_nt: TGTGCCATCAGTGTCAGAGGGCCCACCGGGGAGCTGTTTTTT

v_call: TRBV10-3
clone_size: .
d_call: .
j_call: TRBJ2-7
cdr3_aa: CAIKVAGWDYEQYF
cdr3_nt: TGTGCCATCAAGGTTGCAGGGTGGGATTACGAGCAGTACTTC

v_call: TRBV30
clone_size: .
d_call: .
j_call: TRBJ2-7
cdr3_aa: CACLGRGLTYEQYF
cdr3_nt: TGTGCCTGTCTGGGTCGGGGCCTAACCTACGAGCAGTACTTC

v_call: TRBV2
clone_size: .
d_call: .
j_call: TRBJ2-2
cdr3_aa: CASSRDGTNTGELFF
cdr3_nt: TGTGCCAGCAGTCGGGACGGTACGAACACCGGGGAGCTGTTTTTT

v_call: TRBV7-9
clone_size: .
d_call: .
j_call: TRBJ2-5
cdr3_aa: CASSLARDRGHRETQYF
cdr3_nt: TGTGCCAGCAGCTTAGCGCGGGACAGAGGGCATCGAGAGACCCAGTACTTC

v_call: TRBV5-1
clone_size: .
d_call: TRBD1
j_call: TRBJ1-2
cdr3_aa: CASGRQGRGYTF
cdr3_nt: TGCGCCAGCGGACGACAGGGTCGGGGCTACACCTTC

v_call: TRBV29-1
clone_size: .
d_call: TRBD1
j_call: TRBJ2-1
cdr3_aa: CSVSFPRQGHNEQFF
cdr3_nt: TGCAGCGTATCATTCCCGCGACAGGGTCACAATGAGCAGTTCTTC

v_call: TRBV11-2
clone_size: .
d_call: TRBD1
j_call: TRBJ2-2
cdr3_aa: CASSRGQAGTGELFF
cdr3_nt: TGTGCCAGCAGCCGCGGACAGGCCGGCACCGGGGAGCTGTTTTTT

v_call: TRBV30
clone_size: .
d_call: TRBD1
j_call: TRBJ1-2
cdr3_aa: CAWSVQGDIGYTF
cdr3_nt: TGTGCCTGGAGTGTACAGGGGGACATCGGCTACACCTTC

v_call: TRBV7-3
clone_size: .
d_call: .
j_call: TRBJ1-1
cdr3_aa: CASSQGQNTEAFF
cdr3_nt: TGTGCCAGCAGCCAGGGACAGAACACTGAAGCTTTCTTT

v_call: TRBV4-2
clone_size: .
d_call: TRBD1
j_call: TRBJ1-1
cdr3_aa: CASSQLGDSMNTEAFF
cdr3_nt: TGTGCCAGCAGCCAACTGGGGGACAGCATGAACACTGAAGCTTTCTTT

v_call: TRBV27
clone_size: .
d_call: .
j_call: TRBJ1-4
cdr3_aa: CASKPQPLSTNEKLFF
cdr3_nt: TGTGCCAGCAAGCCCCAGCCCCTGTCCACTAATGAAAAACTGTTTTTT

v_call: TRBV5-1
clone_size: .
d_call: .
j_call: TRBJ2-1
cdr3_aa: CASSLAGNAGEQFF
cdr3_nt: TGCGCCAGCAGCTTGGCAGGGAATGCGGGTGAGCAGTTCTTC

v_call: TRBV10-3
clone_size: once
d_call: TRBD2
j_call: TRBJ2-1
cdr3_aa: CATSLTSGDVEQFF
cdr3_nt: TGTGCCACCTCGCTGACTAGCGGGGACGTTGAGCAGTTCTTC

v_call: TRBV5-1
clone_size: few
d_call: TRBD2
j_call: TRBJ2-7
cdr3_aa: CASSPDGGGREQYF
cdr3_nt: TGCGCCAGCAGCCCGGACGGGGGGGGGCGCGAGCAGTACTTC

v_call: TRBV5-1
clone_size: once
d_call: .
j_call: TRBJ1-2
cdr3_aa: CASSLTGMYGYTF
cdr3_nt: TGCGCCAGCAGCTTGACAGGGATGTACGGCTACACCTTC

v_call: TRBV30
clone_size: .
d_call: TRBD1
j_call: TRBJ1-2
cdr3_aa: CAWSDRGFDYGYTF
cdr3_nt: TGTGCCTGGAGTGACAGGGGCTTTGACTATGGCTACACCTTC

v_call: TRBV29-1
clone_size: .
d_call: TRBD1
j_call: TRBJ1-3
cdr3_aa: CSVERGLGTDGNTIYF
cdr3_nt: TGCAGCGTTGAAAGGGGACTGGGGACAGATGGAAACACCATATATTTT

v_call: TRBV5-1
clone_size: .
d_call: .
j_call: TRBJ1-3
cdr3_aa: CASSLVPTGLGNTIYF
cdr3_nt: TGCGCCAGCAGCTTGGTACCCACAGGGTTGGGAAACACCATATATTTT

v_call: TRBV15
clone_size: .
d_call: .
j_call: TRBJ2-2
cdr3_aa: CATSRETVNTGELFF
cdr3_nt: TGTGCCACCAGCAGAGAGACGGTGAACACCGGGGAGCTGTTTTTT

v_call: TRBV12-5
clone_size: .
d_call: TRBD1
j_call: TRBJ2-1
cdr3_aa: CASGPPTGRYNEQFF
cdr3_nt: TGTGCTAGTGGTCCGCCGACAGGGCGGTACAATGAGCAGTTCTTC